This T cell receptor (beta chain) was recorded in a study of T cell clonotyping in hematopoietic cell transplantation. Generated by immunoSEQ multiplex PCR, the TCRdb table keeps only in-frame clones and is missing some. In the table there are 27,000 or so clones, 60% to 80% of which are singletons. In this sample, this clone turned up a few times. Its antigen is not identified. Time point reported: recipient sample about 28 days before transplant, after cytoreduction. Broader study findings: Pathologically expanded recipient clonotypes increased progressively from day 30 to day 180 as diversity fell.

This CDR3 has 13 amino acids. V lost 5 bases and J 7 bases, leaving 17 bases between the germline ends. The germline V gene has CDR1 GTSNPN and CDR2 SVGIG (reference sequence). This receptor was taken from a man aged 50 to 59 with myelodysplastic syndrome. Some clones in this sample may be carry-over from other donors' samples. The chain couples TRBV30 to TRBJ1-2; D is possibly TRBD1 (6 bases). The sequences come from peripheral blood mononuclear cells, collected before stem cell transplant. The CDR3 sequence: CAWSTQGGVGYTF. For the CDR3, the DNA is TGTGCCTGGTCAACACAGGGAGGTGTTGGCTACACCTTC.